Listed below are T cell receptor beta chains from one sample, sequenced in a study of regulatory T cells in long-lasting Graves disease. A single record per CDR3 protein comes from TCRdb applying MiXCR to the multiplex PCR reads. The sample contains some 330,000 distinct CDR3 sequences, more than 20% of which appear only once. Sequencing used peripheral blood mononuclear cells (PBMCs), obtained when the disease was refractory, from a patient treated with antithyroid drugs. These receptors were obtained from a woman in her thirties or forties with Graves disease. The CDR3 runs from the conserved cysteine through the conserved F or W. Each record gives: CDR3 DNA, CDR3 protein, D gene, clone size, CDR3 length, J gene, V gene. D genes are given only for firm matches. Only some rows state a clone size, as once, few, many or a class for expanded clones.

DNA: TGCGCCAGCAGCCAAGAGCCGGGACAGGACGAGCAGTACTTC; CDR3: CASSQEPGQDEQYF; D: TRBD1; size: few; length: 14; J: TRBJ2-7; V: TRBV4-1
DNA: TGTGCCACCTGGGGACTAGCGGGCGAATTTACCGATACGCAGTATTTT; CDR3: CATWGLAGEFTDTQYF; D: TRBD2; size: few; length: 16; J: TRBJ2-3; V: TRBV2
DNA: TGTGCCAGCAGCCAAGTCGGCAGCAATTCACCCCTCCACTTT; CDR3: CASSQVGSNSPLHF; D: NA; size: NA; length: 14; J: TRBJ1-6; V: TRBV3-1
DNA: TGTGCCAGCCGAGATAGGGGGACCTATGGCTACACCTTC; CDR3: CASRDRGTYGYTF; D: NA; size: NA; length: 13; J: TRBJ1-2; V: TRBV18
DNA: TGTGCCAGCAGTTATTCGACGGGCCATCAGCCCCAGCATTTT; CDR3: CASSYSTGHQPQHF; D: NA; size: many; length: 14; J: TRBJ1-5; V: TRBV6-5
DNA: TGCAGCGTGCCCCCCTCGCCAGCAGGTCGTTTCACTGAAGCTTTCTTT; CDR3: CSVPPSPAGRFTEAFF; D: NA; size: NA; length: 16; J: TRBJ1-1; V: TRBV29-1
DNA: TGTGCCAGCAGTCCATCCGGTAGGGGCTGGTATGGCTACACCTTC; CDR3: CASSPSGRGWYGYTF; D: NA; size: many; length: 15; J: TRBJ1-2; V: TRBV28
DNA: TGCAGTGCTAGCCGCAGTTACAGCTCCTATAATTCACCCCTCCACTTT; CDR3: CSASRSYSSYNSPLHF; D: NA; size: few; length: 16; J: TRBJ1-6; V: TRBV20-1
DNA: TGTGCCACCGGAAGGGGGGACGGTGAAGCTTTCTTT; CDR3: CATGRGDGEAFF; D: NA; size: many; length: 12; J: TRBJ1-1; V: TRBV10-3
DNA: TGTGCCAGCAGCTTTCGGGCTACCGGGGAAAAACTGTTTTTT; CDR3: CASSFRATGEKLFF; D: NA; size: few; length: 14; J: TRBJ1-4; V: TRBV5-6
DNA: TGTGCCAGCAGCGTTGACCCCAGCGTTCACAATGAGCAGTTCTTC; CDR3: CASSVDPSVHNEQFF; D: NA; size: few; length: 15; J: TRBJ2-1; V: TRBV6-1
DNA: TGTGCCAGCAGTTTACGTAAGAGCACAGATACGCAGTATTTT; CDR3: CASSLRKSTDTQYF; D: NA; size: NA; length: 14; J: TRBJ2-3; V: TRBV27
DNA: TGTGCCATCGGGGGGGCTCCCGGGGAGCTGTTTTTT; CDR3: CAIGGAPGELFF; D: NA; size: few; length: 12; J: TRBJ2-2; V: TRBV10-3
DNA: TGTGCCAGCAGTTCGATACTGGGTCTGAGCAATCAGCCCCAGCATTTT; CDR3: CASSSILGLSNQPQHF; D: NA; size: many; length: 16; J: TRBJ1-5; V: TRBV28
DNA: TGTGCCACCAGCAGAGATTTAGGAGGGGGAGAAGAGACCCAGTACTTC; CDR3: CATSRDLGGGEETQYF; D: NA; size: many; length: 16; J: TRBJ2-5; V: TRBV15
DNA: TGCGCCAGCAGCTTGGCAGGGGGGAATGCCTACGAGCAGTACTTC; CDR3: CASSLAGGNAYEQYF; D: NA; size: NA; length: 15; J: TRBJ2-7; V: TRBV5-1
DNA: TGTGCCAGCAGCTTTACGGCCAATGAGCAGTTCTTC; CDR3: CASSFTANEQFF; D: NA; size: NA; length: 12; J: TRBJ2-1; V: TRBV28
DNA: TGTGCCAGCAGCTTGCAAGCTGATCAGCCCCAGCATTTT; CDR3: CASSLQADQPQHF; D: NA; size: many; length: 13; J: TRBJ1-5; V: TRBV7-2
DNA: TGCGCCAGCAGCTCGGGACAGGCCCCTGCTAATGAAAAACTGTTTTTT; CDR3: CASSSGQAPANEKLFF; D: TRBD1; size: NA; length: 16; J: TRBJ1-4; V: TRBV5-1
DNA: TGCAGTGCCTCGTTGGGCGGCTACGAGCAGTACTTC; CDR3: CSASLGGYEQYF; D: NA; size: many; length: 12; J: TRBJ2-7; V: TRBV20-1
DNA: TGTGCCAGCAGTTTATTACAAGGAATGGGACAGGGAAGTTACGAGCAGTACTTC; CDR3: CASSLLQGMGQGSYEQYF; D: TRBD1; size: NA; length: 18; J: TRBJ2-7; V: TRBV12-3/TRBV12-4
DNA: TGTGCCAGCAGCCAGACAGTTGACGAGCAGTACTTC; CDR3: CASSQTVDEQYF; D: NA; size: NA; length: 12; J: TRBJ2-7; V: TRBV3-1
DNA: TGTGCCAGCAGCGTAGATAGCGGGAACGAGCAGTACTTC; CDR3: CASSVDSGNEQYF; D: TRBD2; size: NA; length: 13; J: TRBJ2-7; V: TRBV9
DNA: TGTGCCAGCAGCCCTCGGAGCTCCTACAATGAGCAGTTCTTC; CDR3: CASSPRSSYNEQFF; D: NA; size: NA; length: 14; J: TRBJ2-1; V: TRBV7-3
DNA: TGTGCCAGCAGCTCCTTTAGCGGGAATAAAAACATTCAGTACTTC; CDR3: CASSSFSGNKNIQYF; D: TRBD2; size: once; length: 15; J: TRBJ2-4; V: TRBV7-9
DNA: TGTGCCAGCAGCCAGGACAGGGTCTATCAGCCCCAGCATTTT; CDR3: CASSQDRVYQPQHF; D: TRBD1; size: few; length: 14; J: TRBJ1-5; V: TRBV6-1
DNA: TGTGCCAGCAGCTTACCTATTGGCGATAAAGAGACCCAGTACTTC; CDR3: CASSLPIGDKETQYF; D: NA; size: NA; length: 15; J: TRBJ2-5; V: TRBV11-2
DNA: TGTGCCAGCAGCCAAGATGGGGGGGTCGCTGAAGCTTTCTTT; CDR3: CASSQDGGVAEAFF; D: NA; size: many; length: 14; J: TRBJ1-1; V: TRBV3-1
DNA: TGTGCCAGCAGCACAAGGGGGGCCACTGAAGCTTTCTTT; CDR3: CASSTRGATEAFF; D: NA; size: many; length: 13; J: TRBJ1-1; V: TRBV6-1
DNA: TGTGCCAGCAGTCCCAACTCCCGCTGGAATGAGCAGTTCTTC; CDR3: CASSPNSRWNEQFF; D: NA; size: few; length: 14; J: TRBJ2-1; V: TRBV28
DNA: TGCAGCGTTGAGGGACGGCGCTCCTACGAGCAGTACTTC; CDR3: CSVEGRRSYEQYF; D: NA; size: many; length: 13; J: TRBJ2-7; V: TRBV29-1
DNA: TGTGCCAGCAGTCCCTCCGGACCCCCGTTGACCGGGGAGCTGTTTTTT; CDR3: CASSPSGPPLTGELFF; D: NA; size: few; length: 16; J: TRBJ2-2; V: TRBV7-3
DNA: TGTGCCAGCAGCTTGGCACACCCGCCCGGGGAGCTGTTTTTT; CDR3: CASSLAHPPGELFF; D: NA; size: few; length: 14; J: TRBJ2-2; V: TRBV5-6
DNA: TGTGCCAGCAGCCGACAGGGGACCGGTCAGCCCCAGCATTTT; CDR3: CASSRQGTGQPQHF; D: TRBD1; size: few; length: 14; J: TRBJ1-5; V: TRBV27
DNA: TGTGCCAGTTGCAGTGGGCTAGGTGAAAAACTGTTTTTT; CDR3: CASCSGLGEKLFF; D: NA; size: NA; length: 13; J: TRBJ1-4; V: TRBV28
DNA: TGTGCCAGCAGTTTCGCCACAGGGGACAATCAGCCCCAGCATTTT; CDR3: CASSFATGDNQPQHF; D: TRBD1; size: NA; length: 15; J: TRBJ1-5; V: TRBV12-3/TRBV12-4
DNA: TGTGCCAGCAGTTTCGACAGGGCTCCAGAAGCTTTCTTT; CDR3: CASSFDRAPEAFF; D: TRBD1; size: once; length: 13; J: TRBJ1-1; V: TRBV3-1
DNA: TGTGCCAGCAGGGACAGGGGCCTTTACGAGCAGTACTTC; CDR3: CASRDRGLYEQYF; D: TRBD1; size: many; length: 13; J: TRBJ2-7; V: TRBV2
DNA: TGTGCCAGCAGCCCCATCTGGGAGTTCCTGAGTACCGGAGAGCTGTTTTTT; CDR3: CASSPIWEFLSTGELFF; D: NA; size: few; length: 17; J: TRBJ2-2; V: TRBV11-2
DNA: TGTGCCAGCAGTGTGGACTTAATCTTGGCCTATGGCTACACCTTC; CDR3: CASSVDLILAYGYTF; D: NA; size: NA; length: 15; J: TRBJ1-2; V: TRBV6-1
DNA: TGTGCCAGCAGTCATACAGGGGGCGAGCAGTACTTC; CDR3: CASSHTGGEQYF; D: TRBD1; size: NA; length: 12; J: TRBJ2-7; V: TRBV7-9
DNA: TGTGCCAGCAGCCAGGGGACAGATAGCAATCAGCCCCAGCATTTT; CDR3: CASSQGTDSNQPQHF; D: TRBD1; size: NA; length: 15; J: TRBJ1-5; V: TRBV7-9